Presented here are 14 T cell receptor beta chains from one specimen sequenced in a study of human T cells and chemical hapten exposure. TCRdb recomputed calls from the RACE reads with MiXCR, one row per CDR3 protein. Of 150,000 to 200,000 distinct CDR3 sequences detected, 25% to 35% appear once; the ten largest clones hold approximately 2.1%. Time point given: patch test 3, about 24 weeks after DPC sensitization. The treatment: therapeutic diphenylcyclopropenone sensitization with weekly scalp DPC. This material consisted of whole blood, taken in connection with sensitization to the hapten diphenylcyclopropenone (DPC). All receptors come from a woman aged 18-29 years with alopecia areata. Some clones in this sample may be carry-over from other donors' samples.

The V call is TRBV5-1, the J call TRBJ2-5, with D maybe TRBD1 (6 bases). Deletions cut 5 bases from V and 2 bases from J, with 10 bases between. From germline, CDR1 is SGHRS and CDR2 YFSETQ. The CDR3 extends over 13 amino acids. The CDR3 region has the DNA TGCGCCAGCAGTGAAAGGGGGCAAGAGACCCAGTACTTC. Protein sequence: CASSERGQETQYF.

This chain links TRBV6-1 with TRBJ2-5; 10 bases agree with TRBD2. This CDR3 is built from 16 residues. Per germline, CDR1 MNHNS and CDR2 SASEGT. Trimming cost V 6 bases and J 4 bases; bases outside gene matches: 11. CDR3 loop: CASSVTSGVGGETQYF. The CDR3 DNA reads TGTGCCAGCAGCGTCACTAGCGGGGTTGGGGGAGAGACCCAGTACTTC.

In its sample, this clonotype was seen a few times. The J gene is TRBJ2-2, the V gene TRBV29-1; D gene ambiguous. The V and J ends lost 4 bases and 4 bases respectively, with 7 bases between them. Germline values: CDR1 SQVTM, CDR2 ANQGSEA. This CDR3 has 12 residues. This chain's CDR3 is CSVGLLTGELFF. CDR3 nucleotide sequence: TGCAGCGTTGGTCTTCTCACCGGGGAGCTGTTTTTT.

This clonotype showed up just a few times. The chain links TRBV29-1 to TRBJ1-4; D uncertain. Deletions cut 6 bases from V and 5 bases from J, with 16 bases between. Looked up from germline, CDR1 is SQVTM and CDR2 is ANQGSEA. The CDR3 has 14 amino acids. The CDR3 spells CSVGGRPQNEKLFF. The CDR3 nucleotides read TGCAGCGTCGGCGGACGGCCGCAAAATGAAAAACTGTTTTTT. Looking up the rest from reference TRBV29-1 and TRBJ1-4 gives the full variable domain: SAVISQKPSRDICQRGTSLTIQCQVDSQVTMMFWYRQQPGQSLTLIATANQGSEATYESGFVIDKFPISRPNLTFSTLTVSNMSPEDSSIYLCSVGGRPQNEKLFFGSGTQLSVL.

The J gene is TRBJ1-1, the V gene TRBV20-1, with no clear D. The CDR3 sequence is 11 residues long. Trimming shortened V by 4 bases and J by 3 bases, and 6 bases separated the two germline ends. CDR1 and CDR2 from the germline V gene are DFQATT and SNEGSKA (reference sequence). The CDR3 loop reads CSANTDTEAFF. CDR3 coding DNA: TGCAGTGCTAACACCGACACTGAAGCTTTCTTT.

This chain's CDR3 is CSAKEANQPQHF. In DNA, the CDR3 is TGCAGTGCCAAAGAGGCAAATCAGCCCCAGCATTTT. The chain uses TRBV20-1 and TRBJ1-5, with unresolved D. The V gene lost 6 bases and the J gene lost 4 bases, with 10 bases spanning the gap. The length of the CDR3 is 12 residues. Looked up from germline, CDR1 is DFQATT and CDR2 is SNEGSKA (reference sequence).

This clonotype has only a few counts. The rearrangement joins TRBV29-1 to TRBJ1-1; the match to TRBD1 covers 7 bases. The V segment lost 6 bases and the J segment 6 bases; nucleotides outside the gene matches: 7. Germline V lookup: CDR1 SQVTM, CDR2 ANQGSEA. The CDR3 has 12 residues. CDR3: CSVTKGGAEAFF. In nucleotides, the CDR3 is TGCAGCGTGACAAAAGGGGGCGCTGAAGCTTTCTTT.

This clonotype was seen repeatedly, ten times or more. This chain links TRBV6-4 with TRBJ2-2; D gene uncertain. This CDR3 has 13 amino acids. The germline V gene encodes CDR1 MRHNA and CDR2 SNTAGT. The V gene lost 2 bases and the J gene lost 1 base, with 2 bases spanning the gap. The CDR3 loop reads CASSDGNTGELFF. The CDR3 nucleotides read TGTGCCAGCAGTGACGGGAACACCGGGGAGCTGTTTTTT.

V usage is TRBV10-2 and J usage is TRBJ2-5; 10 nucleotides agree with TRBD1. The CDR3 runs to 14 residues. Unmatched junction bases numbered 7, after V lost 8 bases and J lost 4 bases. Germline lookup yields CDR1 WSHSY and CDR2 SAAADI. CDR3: CASLRTGGIETQYF. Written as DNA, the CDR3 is TGCGCCAGCTTGAGGACAGGGGGTATAGAGACCCAGTACTTC.

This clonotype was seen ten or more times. The CDR3 loop reads CATSPGTGYSDTQYF. DNA of the CDR3: TGTGCCACCTCCCCCGGGACAGGGTACTCGGATACGCAGTATTTT. V gene TRBV24-1 combines with J gene TRBJ2-3; 9 bases align to TRBD1. The CDR3 contains 15 residues. Per the germline V gene, CDR1 is KGHDR and CDR2 is SFDVKD. J gave up 6 bases and V 9 bases, and 12 bases lay outside the gene matches.

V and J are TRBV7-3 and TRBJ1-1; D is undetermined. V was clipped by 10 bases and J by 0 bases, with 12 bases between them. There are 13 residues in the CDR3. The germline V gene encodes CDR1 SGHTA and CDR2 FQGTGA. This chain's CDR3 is CATAVTVNTEAFF. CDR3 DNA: TGTGCCACCGCGGTCACGGTGAACACTGAAGCTTTCTTT.

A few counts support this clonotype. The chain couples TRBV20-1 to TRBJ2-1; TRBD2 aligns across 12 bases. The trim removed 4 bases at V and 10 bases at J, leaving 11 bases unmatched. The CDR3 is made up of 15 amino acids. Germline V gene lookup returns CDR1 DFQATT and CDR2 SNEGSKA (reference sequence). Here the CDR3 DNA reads TGCAGTGCTAACAGGGGGCTAGCGGGGGGGCACGAGCAGTTCTTC. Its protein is CSANRGLAGGHEQFF.

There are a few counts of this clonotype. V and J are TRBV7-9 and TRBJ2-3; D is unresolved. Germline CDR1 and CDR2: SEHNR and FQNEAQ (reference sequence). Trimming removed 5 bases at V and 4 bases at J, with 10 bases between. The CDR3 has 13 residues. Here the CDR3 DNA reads TGTGCCAGCAGCCCCCCCAGTTCAGATACGCAGTATTTT. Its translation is CASSPPSSDTQYF.

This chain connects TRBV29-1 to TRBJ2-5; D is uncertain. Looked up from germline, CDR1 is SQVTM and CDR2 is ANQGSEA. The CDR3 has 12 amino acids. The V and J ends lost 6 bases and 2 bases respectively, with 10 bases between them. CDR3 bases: TGCAGCGTAGGTAGCCGTCAAGAGACCCAGTACTTC. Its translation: CSVGSRQETQYF.